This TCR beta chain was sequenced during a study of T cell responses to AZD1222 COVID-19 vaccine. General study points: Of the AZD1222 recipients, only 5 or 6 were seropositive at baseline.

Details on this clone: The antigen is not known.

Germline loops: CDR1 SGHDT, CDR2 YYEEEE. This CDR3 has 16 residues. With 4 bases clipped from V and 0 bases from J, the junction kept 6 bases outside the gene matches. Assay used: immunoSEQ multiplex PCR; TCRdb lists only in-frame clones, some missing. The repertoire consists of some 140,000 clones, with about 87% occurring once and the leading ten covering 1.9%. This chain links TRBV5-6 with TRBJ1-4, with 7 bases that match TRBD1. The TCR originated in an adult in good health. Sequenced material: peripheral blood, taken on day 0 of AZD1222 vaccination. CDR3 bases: TGTGCCAGCAGCCTACGACAGGGTGCAACTAATGAAAAACTGTTTTTT. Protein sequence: CASSLRQGATNEKLFF.